This record concerns one T cell receptor beta chain sequence. Its antigen is unidentified. The immunoSEQ assay was v3. Method: immunoSEQ multiplex PCR; TCRdb's copy keeps in-frame clones and lacks some. The sample includes more than 45,000 clones, about nine tenths of them seen just once. The CDR3 covers 15 residues. V was pared by 2 bases and J by 0 bases, with 11 bases between. Germline CDR1 reads SGDLS; CDR2 reads YYNGEE. This specimen comes from a study of TIL therapy for anti-PD-1-resistant metastatic lung cancer. Study summary: Median tumor PD-L1 proportion score was roughly 6%. Half of patients were current or former smokers. Study results and limitations: The baseline peripheral repertoire was partially replaced by infused TIL clonotypes that later decayed.

The time point is: pre-treatment sample, taken before nivolumab and TIL therapy. This sequence joins TRBV9 and TRBJ1-1; D uncertain. Sample: blood, taken at baseline. The receptor's source is a person between 25 and 80 years old with non-small cell lung cancer. CDR3 bases: TGTGCCAGCAGCGTCTCTGCCGGGCTGAACACTGAAGCTTTCTTT. This encodes CASSVSAGLNTEAFF.